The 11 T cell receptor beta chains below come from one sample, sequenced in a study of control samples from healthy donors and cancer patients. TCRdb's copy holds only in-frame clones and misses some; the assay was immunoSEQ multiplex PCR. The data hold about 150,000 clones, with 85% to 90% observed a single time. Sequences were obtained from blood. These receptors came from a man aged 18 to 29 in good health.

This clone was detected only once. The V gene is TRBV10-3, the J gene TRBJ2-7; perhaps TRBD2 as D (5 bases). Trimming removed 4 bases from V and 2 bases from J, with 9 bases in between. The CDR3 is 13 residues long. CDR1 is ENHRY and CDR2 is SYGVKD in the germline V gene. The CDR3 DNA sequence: TGTGCCATCAGTGGGGGAGCAACCTACGAGCAGTACTTC. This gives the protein CAISGGATYEQYF.

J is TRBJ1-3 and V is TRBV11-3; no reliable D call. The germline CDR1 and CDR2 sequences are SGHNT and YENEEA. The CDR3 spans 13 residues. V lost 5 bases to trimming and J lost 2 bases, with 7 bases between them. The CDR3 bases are TGTGCCAGCAGCCGTCGGGCTGGAAACACCATATATTTT. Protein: CASSRRAGNTIYF.

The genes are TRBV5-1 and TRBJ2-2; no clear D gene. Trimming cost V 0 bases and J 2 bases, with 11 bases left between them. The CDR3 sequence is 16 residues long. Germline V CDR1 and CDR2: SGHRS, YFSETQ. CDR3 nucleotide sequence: TGCGCCAGCAGCTTGGCTGGGATCGCAAACACCGGGGAGCTGTTTTTT. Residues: CASSLAGIANTGELFF.

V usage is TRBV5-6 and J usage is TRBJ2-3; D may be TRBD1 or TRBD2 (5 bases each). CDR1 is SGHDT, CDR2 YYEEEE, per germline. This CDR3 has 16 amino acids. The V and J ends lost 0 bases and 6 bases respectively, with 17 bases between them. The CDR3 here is CASSLEKGPWGDTQYF. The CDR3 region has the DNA TGTGCCAGCAGCTTGGAGAAAGGGCCCTGGGGGGATACGCAGTATTTT.

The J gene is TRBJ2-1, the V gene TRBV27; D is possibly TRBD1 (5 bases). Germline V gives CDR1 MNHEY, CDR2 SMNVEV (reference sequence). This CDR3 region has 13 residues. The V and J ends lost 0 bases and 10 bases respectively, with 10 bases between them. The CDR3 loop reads CASSLSGPWEQFF. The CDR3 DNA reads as TGTGCCAGCAGTTTATCGGGGCCTTGGGAGCAGTTCTTC.

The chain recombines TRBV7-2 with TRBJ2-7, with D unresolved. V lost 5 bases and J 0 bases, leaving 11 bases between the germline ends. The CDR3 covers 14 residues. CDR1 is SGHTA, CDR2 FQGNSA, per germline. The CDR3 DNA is TGTGCCAGCAGCCCCTCGTCGGACTCCTACGAGCAGTACTTC. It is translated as CASSPSSDSYEQYF.

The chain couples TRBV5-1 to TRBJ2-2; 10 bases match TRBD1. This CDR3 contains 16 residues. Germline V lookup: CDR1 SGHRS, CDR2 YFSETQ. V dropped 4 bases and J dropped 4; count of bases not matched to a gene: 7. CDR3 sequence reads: CASSRGQGEGTGELFF. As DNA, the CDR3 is TGCGCCAGCAGCCGTGGACAGGGGGAGGGCACCGGGGAGCTGTTTTTT.

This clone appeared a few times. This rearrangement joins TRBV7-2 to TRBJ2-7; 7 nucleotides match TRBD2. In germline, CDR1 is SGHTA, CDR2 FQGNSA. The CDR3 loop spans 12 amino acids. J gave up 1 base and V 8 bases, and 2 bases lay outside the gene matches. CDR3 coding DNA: TGTGCCAGCCGAGCGGGGTCCTACGAGCAGTACTTC. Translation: CASRAGSYEQYF.

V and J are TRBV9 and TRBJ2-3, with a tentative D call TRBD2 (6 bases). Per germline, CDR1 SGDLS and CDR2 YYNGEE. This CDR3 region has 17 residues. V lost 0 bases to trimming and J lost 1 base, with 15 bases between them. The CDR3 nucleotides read TGTGCCAGCAGCGTAGGGGGACGACCGGGAGGCACAGATACGCAGTATTTT. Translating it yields CASSVGGRPGGTDTQYF.

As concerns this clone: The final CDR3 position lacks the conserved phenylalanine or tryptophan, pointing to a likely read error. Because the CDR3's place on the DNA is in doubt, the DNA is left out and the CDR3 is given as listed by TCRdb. This CDR3 is CSARGGSVREV. The V and J genes are TRBV20-1 and TRBJ2-3; TRBD2, the table's D call, lacks a check against the DNA. The CDR3 has 11 residues if both end residues are counted. The germline gives CDR1 DFQATT, CDR2 SNEGSKA (reference sequence).

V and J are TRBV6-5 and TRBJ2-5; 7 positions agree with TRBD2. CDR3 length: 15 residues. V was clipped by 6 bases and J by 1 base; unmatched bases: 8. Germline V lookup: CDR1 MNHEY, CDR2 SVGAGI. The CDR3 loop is CASSLSSGAQETQYF. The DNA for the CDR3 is TGTGCCAGCAGCCTCTCTAGCGGTGCCCAAGAGACCCAGTACTTC.